This record looks at one T cell receptor beta chain sequence and its context. The target antigen is unknown. The data are from a study of T cells in Graves' hyperthyroidism and ophthalmopathy. General observations from the study: Model output signaled ophthalmopathy a median roughly 6 months ahead of onset.

The investigators amplified TCR beta CDR3 regions from RNA transcripts. With the HTBI primer set, the TCR CDR3 went through a first round of RT-PCR. TCRdb re-called the multiplex PCR reads with MiXCR, one entry per CDR3 protein. Among 490,000 or so distinct CDR3 sequences listed, about 20% were seen once. Researchers barred patients who had uncontrolled infection, other autoimmune disease, pregnancy or lactation. Diagnosis relied on clinical symptoms, serum thyroxine and TRAb, thyroid ultrasound and orbital computed tomography. Sequencing was carried out using blood. This clonotype originated in a man between 35 and 55 years old with Graves' ophthalmopathy.

CDR3: CSLGQATDTQYF. For the CDR3, the DNA is TGCAGCTTGGGACAGGCCACAGATACGCAGTATTTT. The genes are TRBV20-1 and TRBJ2-3; 8 positions agree with TRBD1. The V gene's germline CDR1 is DFQATT and CDR2 SNEGSKA (reference sequence). This CDR3 region has 12 residues.